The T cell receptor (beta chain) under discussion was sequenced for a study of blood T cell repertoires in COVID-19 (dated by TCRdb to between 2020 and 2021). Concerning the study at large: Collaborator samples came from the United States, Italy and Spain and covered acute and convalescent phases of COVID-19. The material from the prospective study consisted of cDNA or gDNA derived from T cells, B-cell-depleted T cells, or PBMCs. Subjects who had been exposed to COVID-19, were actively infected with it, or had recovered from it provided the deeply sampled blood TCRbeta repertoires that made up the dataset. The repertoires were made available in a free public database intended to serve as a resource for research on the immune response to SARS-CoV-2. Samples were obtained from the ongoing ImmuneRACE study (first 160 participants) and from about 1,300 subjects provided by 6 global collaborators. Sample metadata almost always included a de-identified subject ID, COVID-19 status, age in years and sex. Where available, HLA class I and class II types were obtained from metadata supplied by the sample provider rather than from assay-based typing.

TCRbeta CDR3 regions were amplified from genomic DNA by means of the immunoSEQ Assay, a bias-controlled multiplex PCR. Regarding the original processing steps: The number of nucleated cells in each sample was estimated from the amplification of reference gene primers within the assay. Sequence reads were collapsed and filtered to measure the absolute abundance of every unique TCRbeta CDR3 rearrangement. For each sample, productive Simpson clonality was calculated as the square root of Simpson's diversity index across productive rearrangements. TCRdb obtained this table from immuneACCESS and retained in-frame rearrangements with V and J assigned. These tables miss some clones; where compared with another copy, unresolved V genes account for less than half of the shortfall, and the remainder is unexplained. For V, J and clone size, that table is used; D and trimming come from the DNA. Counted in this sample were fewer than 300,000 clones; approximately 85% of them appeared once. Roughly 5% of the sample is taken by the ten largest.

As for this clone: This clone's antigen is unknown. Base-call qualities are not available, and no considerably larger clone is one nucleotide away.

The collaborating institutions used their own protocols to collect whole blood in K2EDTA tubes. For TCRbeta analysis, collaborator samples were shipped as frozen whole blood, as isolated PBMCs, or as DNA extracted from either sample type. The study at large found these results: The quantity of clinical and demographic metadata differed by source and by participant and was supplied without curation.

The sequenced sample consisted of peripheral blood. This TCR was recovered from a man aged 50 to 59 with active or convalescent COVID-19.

The CDR3 reads as follows: CATSSGRDRTYEQYF. The DNA is as follows: TGTGCCACCAGCAGCGGCCGGGACAGGACCTACGAGCAGTACTTC. The rearranged chain carries TRBV15 and TRBJ2-7; 8 central bases correspond to TRBD1. CDR1 is given as LNHNV and CDR2 as YYDKDF, both from the germline V gene (reference sequence). The CDR3 contains 15 residues, cysteine and phenylalanine counted. The entry retains the CDR3 DNA only, 45 bases that are in frame from base 1. Germline trimming: 3 bases from V, 2 bases from J; junction bases outside gene matches: 6.